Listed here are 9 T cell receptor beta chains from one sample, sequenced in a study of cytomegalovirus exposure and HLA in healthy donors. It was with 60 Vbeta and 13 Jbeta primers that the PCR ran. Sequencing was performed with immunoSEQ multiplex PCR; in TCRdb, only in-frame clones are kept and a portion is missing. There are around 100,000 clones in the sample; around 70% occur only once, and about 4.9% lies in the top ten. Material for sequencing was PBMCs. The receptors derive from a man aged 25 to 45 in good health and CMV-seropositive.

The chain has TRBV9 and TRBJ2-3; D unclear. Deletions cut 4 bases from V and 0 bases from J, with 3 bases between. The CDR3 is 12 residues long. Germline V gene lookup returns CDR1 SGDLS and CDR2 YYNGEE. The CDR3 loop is CASSLSTDTQYF. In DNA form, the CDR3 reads TGTGCCAGCAGCCTAAGCACAGATACGCAGTATTTT.

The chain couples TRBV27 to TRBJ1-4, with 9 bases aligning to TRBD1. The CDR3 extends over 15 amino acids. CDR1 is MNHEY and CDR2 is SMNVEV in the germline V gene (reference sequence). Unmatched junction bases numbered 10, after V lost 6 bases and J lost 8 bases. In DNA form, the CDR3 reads TGTGCCAGCAGAAGGGAAACAGGGGGCGGGGAAAAACTGTTTTTT. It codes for CASRRETGGGEKLFF.

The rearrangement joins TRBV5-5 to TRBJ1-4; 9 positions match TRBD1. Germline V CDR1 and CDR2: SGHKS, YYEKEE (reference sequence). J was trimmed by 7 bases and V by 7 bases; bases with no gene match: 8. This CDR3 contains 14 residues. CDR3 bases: TGTGCCAGCGGGGCCACAGGGGGCAGTGAAAAACTGTTTTTT. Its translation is CASGATGGSEKLFF.

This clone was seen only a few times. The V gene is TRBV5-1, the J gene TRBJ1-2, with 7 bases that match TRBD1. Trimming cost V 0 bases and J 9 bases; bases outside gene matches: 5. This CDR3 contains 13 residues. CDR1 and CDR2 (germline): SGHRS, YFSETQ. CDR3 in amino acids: CASSLGDSVSYTF. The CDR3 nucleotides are TGCGCCAGCAGCTTGGGGGACAGCGTAAGCTACACCTTC.

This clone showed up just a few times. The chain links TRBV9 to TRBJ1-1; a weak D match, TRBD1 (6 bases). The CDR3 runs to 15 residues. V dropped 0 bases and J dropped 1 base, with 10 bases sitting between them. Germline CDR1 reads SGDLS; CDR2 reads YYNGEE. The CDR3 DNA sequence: TGTGCCAGCAGCGTAGGCAGGGGTGGGAACACTGAAGCTTTCTTT. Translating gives CASSVGRGGNTEAFF.

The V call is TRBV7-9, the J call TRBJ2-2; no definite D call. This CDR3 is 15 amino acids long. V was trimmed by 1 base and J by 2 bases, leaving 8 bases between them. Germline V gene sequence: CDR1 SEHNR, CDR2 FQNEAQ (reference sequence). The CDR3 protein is CASSLVAANTGELFF. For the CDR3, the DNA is TGTGCCAGCAGCTTAGTCGCGGCAAACACCGGGGAGCTGTTTTTT.

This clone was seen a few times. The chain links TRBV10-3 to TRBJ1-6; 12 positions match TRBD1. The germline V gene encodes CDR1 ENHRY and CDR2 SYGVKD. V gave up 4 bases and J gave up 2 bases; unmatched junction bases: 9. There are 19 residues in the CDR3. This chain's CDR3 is CAISGGTGGGSPYNSPLHF. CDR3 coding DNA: TGTGCCATCAGTGGCGGGACAGGGGGCGGTAGCCCCTATAATTCACCCCTCCACTTT.

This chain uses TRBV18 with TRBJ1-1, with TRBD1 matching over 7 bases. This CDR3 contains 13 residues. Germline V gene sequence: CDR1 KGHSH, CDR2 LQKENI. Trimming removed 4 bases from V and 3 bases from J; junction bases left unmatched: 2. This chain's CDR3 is CASSQGADTEAFF. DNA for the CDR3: TGTGCCAGCTCACAGGGGGCGGACACTGAAGCTTTCTTT.

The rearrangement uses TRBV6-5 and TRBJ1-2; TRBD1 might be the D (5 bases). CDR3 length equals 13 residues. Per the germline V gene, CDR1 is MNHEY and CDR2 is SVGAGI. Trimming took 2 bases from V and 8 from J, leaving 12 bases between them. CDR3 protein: CASSYLEGAGYTF. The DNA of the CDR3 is TGTGCCAGCAGTTACCTTGAAGGGGCCGGCTACACCTTC.